This T cell receptor beta chain was found in a study of T-cell memory formation after mild COVID-19. There are many counts of this clonotype. An end of the junction does not agree with germline; a read error may underlie this. The V gene's germline CDR1 is SGHRS and CDR2 YFSETQ. The CDR3 runs 14 residues. TCRdb called the 5' RACE reads again in MiXCR, with one record for every CDR3 protein. The data contain 300,000 to 400,000 distinct CDR3 sequences, around 15% of them singletons. The clonotype originates from a man aged 18 to 29 who had mild COVID-19 (a few samples of this study predate the infection). Cell type and time point are not known. Sequences were obtained from PBMCs or a T cell subset sorted from them (not recorded which). This chain uses TRBV5-1 with TRBJ1-1, with 8 bases aligning to TRBD1. DNA of the CDR3: TGTGCCAGCAGTCTGGGACAGGAGAACACTGAAGCTTTCTTT. Its protein product is CASSLGQENTEAFF.